These 5 T cell receptor beta chains share one sample of origin, sequenced in a study of tumour-infiltrating T cells in Burkitt lymphoma. Sequenced by immunoSEQ multiplex PCR; TCRdb stores in-frame clones only, minus some. The sample holds over a thousand clones, approximately 17% seen once. The sequencing input was tumor tissue. These receptors were obtained from a human donor with Burkitt lymphoma.

This clone is hyperexpanded by share. The V call is TRBV27, the J call TRBJ1-2; tentative D call: TRBD1 (6 bases). The V gene lost 4 bases and the J gene lost 4 bases, with 10 bases spanning the gap. This CDR3 contains 13 residues. Germline CDR1 and CDR2: MNHEY and SMNVEV (reference sequence). The CDR3 reads CASSWGQTYGYTF. For the CDR3, the DNA is TGTGCCAGCAGTTGGGGGCAGACCTATGGCTACACCTTC.

This clone was picked up a small number of times. CDR3 DNA: TGTGCCAGCAAGCCACAGCCTGTTGGAAAACTGTTTTTT. It codes for CASKPQPVGKLFF. V is TRBV27 and J is TRBJ1-4; D gene ambiguous. The germline V and J ends were trimmed by 7 bases and 10 bases, with 16 bases remaining between them. Germline V CDR1 and CDR2: MNHEY, SMNVEV (reference sequence). CDR3 size: 13 residues.

A few counts support this clone. This chain joins TRBV25-1 and TRBJ2-3; TRBD2 aligns across 7 bases. The CDR3 extends over 17 amino acids. Germline V gene data show CDR1 as MGHDK and CDR2 as SYGVNS. The junction had 9 bases not matched to a gene; V was cut back by 3 bases and J by 0 bases. The CDR3 coding sequence is TGTGCCAGCAGTGATTTCCTAGCGGTAACTAGCACAGATACGCAGTATTTT. Its translation: CASSDFLAVTSTDTQYF. The whole variable domain, filled in from reference TRBV25-1 and TRBJ2-3, reads EADIYQTPRYLVIGTGKKITLECSQTMGHDKMYWYQQDPGMELHLIHYSYGVNSTEKGDLSSESTVSRIRTEHFPLTLESARPSHTSQYLCASSDFLAVTSTDTQYFGPGTRLTVL.

The sample holds a few counts of this clone. The rearrangement links TRBV18 to TRBJ2-5; 7 nucleotides line up with TRBD1. Germline assignment: CDR1 KGHSH and CDR2 LQKENI. The ends lost 1 base at V and 5 bases at J; junction bases unmatched: 7. The CDR3 consists of 15 residues. CDR3 bases: TGTGCCAGCTCACCACTAAAGGGGGCCGGGGAGACCCAGTACTTC. This translates into CASSPLKGAGETQYF.

This clone was found a few times. This sequence joins TRBV19 and TRBJ1-6; D not resolved. The CDR3 loop spans 15 amino acids. V was pared by 3 bases and J by 6 bases, with 12 bases between. From germline, CDR1 is LNHDA and CDR2 SQIVND (reference sequence). The CDR3 sequence: CASSIFHLTNSPLHF. As DNA, the CDR3 is TGTGCCAGTAGTATCTTCCACCTAACTAATTCACCCCTCCACTTT.